This T cell receptor (beta chain) derives from a study of cytomegalovirus exposure and HLA in healthy donors. V was trimmed by 6 bases and J by 3 bases, leaving 9 bases between them. This CDR3 is 13 amino acids long. Germline lookup yields CDR1 MNHEY and CDR2 SVGAGI. The PCR used 60 Vbeta and 13 Jbeta primers. Libraries were prepared by immunoSEQ multiplex PCR; TCRdb keeps only in-frame clonotypes and omits some of them. The sample gives some 83,000 clones, roughly 75% of which show up once; 4% to 4.5% is in the top ten. The chain combines TRBV6-5 with TRBJ1-3; D is perhaps TRBD1 (5 bases). The sequenced sample consisted of PBMCs. The sequence was obtained from a man aged 55 to 70 in good health and CMV-seronegative. CDR3 bases: TGTGCCAGCAGAAGGGGTAGTGGAAACACCATATATTTT. As protein: CASRRGSGNTIYF.